Below, 8 T cell receptor beta chains from the same sample are listed, as sequenced in a study of radiotherapy plus CTLA-4 blockade in lung cancer (dated by TCRdb to 2016 to 2018). Library construction relied on the immunoSEQ multiplex PCR assay. What TCRdb holds here is the immuneACCESS table cut down to in-frame rearrangements. Part of the clones is not present; checked against another copy, under half of the missing clones reflect an unresolved V gene, and the others are unexplained. The table for this sample lists roughly 78,000 clones; around 73% of them were counted only once. 7.1% of the sample rests with the top ten. Sequencing was performed on peripheral blood, taken from a patient treated with radiotherapy plus ipilimumab. Every receptor here comes from a human donor with non-small cell lung cancer who had a complete response to radiotherapy plus ipilimumab.

This chain links TRBV19 with TRBJ1-4, with D unclear. The CDR3 length is 14 residues. Germline lookup yields CDR1 LNHDA and CDR2 SQIVND (reference sequence). V shed 9 bases and J shed 0 bases, with 11 bases lying between them. The CDR3 DNA follows: TGTGCCAGCTCTTGGACGGCAACTAATGAAAAACTGTTTTTT. Translating gives CASSWTATNEKLFF.

The chain carries TRBV6-5 and TRBJ2-7; 10 bases map to TRBD1. With 2 bases clipped from V and 6 bases from J, the junction kept 4 bases outside the gene matches. The CDR3 extends over 14 amino acids. Germline V CDR1 and CDR2: MNHEY, SVGAGI. DNA for the CDR3: TGTGCCAGCAGTTACGACAGGGGGCAAGGCGAGCAGTACTTC. Translated, it gives CASSYDRGQGEQYF.

V usage is TRBV10-2 and J usage is TRBJ2-5; perhaps TRBD2 as D (5 bases). Looked up from germline, CDR1 is WSHSY and CDR2 is SAAADI. The CDR3 loop spans 13 amino acids. V lost 7 bases, J lost 4 bases, and 13 bases lay in between. The CDR3 nucleotides are TGCGCCAGCACAGTGGGTCGGGGAGAGACCCAGTACTTC. Amino acid sequence: CASTVGRGETQYF.

This clone was seen just once. The chain couples TRBV18 to TRBJ1-3, with D unresolved. Trimming took off 8 bases at V and 1 base at J, with 12 bases between the two ends. The germline CDR1 and CDR2 sequences are KGHSH and LQKENI. This CDR3 is 14 amino acids long. CDR3 bases: TGTGCCAGCAGAGAGGGCCAGTCTGGAAACACCATATATTTT. This gives the protein CASREGQSGNTIYF.

Only one count was recorded for this clone. The CDR3 DNA is TGTGCCAGCAGTGAAGTAGGTGCGAAGACAGATACGCAGTATTTT. It encodes CASSEVGAKTDTQYF. This chain connects TRBV2 to TRBJ2-3, with D unclear. The CDR3 has 15 amino acids. V dropped 1 base and J dropped 3 bases, with 11 bases sitting between them. Germline CDR1 and CDR2: SNHLY and FYNNEI.

The chain couples TRBV30 to TRBJ1-3, with a possible D match to TRBD1 (5 bases). Looked up from germline, CDR1 is GTSNPN and CDR2 is SVGIG (reference sequence). Trimming took 3 bases from V and 0 from J, leaving 12 bases between them. The length of the CDR3 is 15 residues. DNA for the CDR3: TGTGCCTGGAGACCCCCGGACAACTCTGGAAACACCATATATTTT. It translates to CAWRPPDNSGNTIYF.

This clone turned up a few times. The CDR3 DNA reads TGTGCCAGCGAAGTTGGCGACAGGGGGACTGAAGCTTTCTTT. Translating gives CASEVGDRGTEAFF. This chain connects TRBV6-8 to TRBJ1-1; TRBD1 aligns across 9 bases. Per the germline V gene, CDR1 is MNHGY and CDR2 is SAAAGT. The CDR3 is made up of 14 amino acids. Trimming cost V 8 bases and J 5 bases; bases outside gene matches: 9.

The rearrangement uses TRBV7-9 and TRBJ1-1; unclear D gene. The CDR3 covers 13 residues. Germline CDR1 reads SEHNR; CDR2 reads FQNEAQ (reference sequence). Trimming pared 5 bases from V and 1 base from J, leaving 8 bases between. The CDR3 DNA follows: TGTGCCAGCAGCCCAACCGGGAACACTGAAGCTTTCTTT. Translating it yields CASSPTGNTEAFF.